A selection of T cell receptor beta chains follows, all from one sample in a study of blood T cell repertoires in COVID-19. Sequenced by immunoSEQ multiplex PCR; TCRdb stores in-frame clones only, minus some. The sample has approximately 110,000 clones; 70% to 85% are singletons. Source material: peripheral blood. The receptor set was obtained from a man aged 70-80 years with active or convalescent COVID-19. Each CDR3 is given with its conserved first and last residue. Each record gives: clone size, D gene, V gene, J gene, CDR3 DNA, CDR3 protein. The D gene is left open where the match is weak. Where a row states a size, it is once, few, many or the class of an expanded clone; other rows omit it.

>few|NA|TRBV29-1|TRBJ2-7
TGCAGCGTTGCCTTATACGAGCAGTACTTC
CSVALYEQYF
>NA|NA|TRBV6-6|TRBJ2-7
TGTGCCAGCAGTTACTCGAGATACGAGCAGTACTTC
CASSYSRYEQYF
>NA|NA|TRBV7-8|TRBJ1-5
TGTGCCAGCAGCTTAATCAGGGGAAATCAGCCCCAGCATTTT
CASSLIRGNQPQHF
>NA|NA|TRBV6-5|TRBJ1-1
TGTGCCAGCAGTCTCGCCGGCAGGGGCACTGAAGCTTTCTTT
CASSLAGRGTEAFF
>NA|TRBD1|TRBV7-2|TRBJ1-1
TGTGCCAGCAGCTCCACGAGGGACAGTGGGAACACTGAAGCTTTCTTT
CASSSTRDSGNTEAFF
>NA|NA|TRBV24-1|TRBJ1-2
TGTGCCACCAGTCCCTTGGGGGGCTATGGCTACACCTTC
CATSPLGGYGYTF
>NA|TRBD2|TRBV4-2|TRBJ2-5
TGTGCCAGCAGCCAAGATCGGCTAGCGGGAGGAGGTAGGGAGACCCAGTACTTC
CASSQDRLAGGGRETQYF
>NA|NA|TRBV11-2|TRBJ1-1
TGTGCCAGCAGGGGTGGAGCGGTGAACACTGAAGCTTTCTTT
CASRGGAVNTEAFF
>NA|NA|TRBV6-5|TRBJ1-5
TGTGCCAGCAGTGACTCCGGTCCTTTAAGCCAGCATTTT
CASSDSGPLSQHF
>once|NA|TRBV4-1|TRBJ2-7
TGCGCCAGCAGCCAAGGCCAGGTGGACACCTACGAGCAGTACTTC
CASSQGQVDTYEQYF
>NA|NA|TRBV30|TRBJ1-3
TGTGCCTGGAGCCCAGGGGCTGGAAACACCATATATTTT
CAWSPGAGNTIYF
>once|TRBD2|TRBV7-8|TRBJ2-5
TGTGCCAGCAGCCCCCCTTTGGGCGGGGGGGCCTCAAAGTACTTC
CASSPPLGGGASKYF
>NA|NA|TRBV5-5|TRBJ1-4
TGTGCCAGCAGCTTGATGGGGGGTAATGAAAAACTGTTTTTT
CASSLMGGNEKLFF
>NA|TRBD1|TRBV25-1|TRBJ1-5
TGTGCCAGCGGGACAGGAGATTATCAGCCCCAGCATTTT
CASGTGDYQPQHF
>few|TRBD1|TRBV10-3|TRBJ1-3
TGTGCCATCAGTCCTGGACAGGGGTTTGGAAACACCATATATTTT
CAISPGQGFGNTIYF
>NA|NA|TRBV13|TRBJ2-7
TGTGCCAGCAGTTTCTTCGACAGACCCTACGAGCAGTACTTC
CASSFFDRPYEQYF
>NA|NA|TRBV28|TRBJ1-2
TGTGCCAGCAGTTTGGAAGTTCTGGGGGCTCTTGGCTACACCTTC
CASSLEVLGALGYTF
>few|NA|TRBV7-9|TRBJ2-1
TGTGCCAGCAGCTTACGTAGCAATGAGCAGTTCTTC
CASSLRSNEQFF
>once|NA|TRBV9|TRBJ2-3
TGTGCCAGCAGCTTGGGACTTTCCCTGGGAGATACGCAGTATTTT
CASSLGLSLGDTQYF
>NA|NA|TRBV7-8|TRBJ1-2
TGTGCCAGCAGCCAGGACAGAGGCTATGGCTACACCTTC
CASSQDRGYGYTF
>NA|TRBD1|TRBV9|TRBJ1-3
TGTGCCAGCAGCGTAGTAGGGACAGGGACAGGAAACACCATATATTTT
CASSVVGTGTGNTIYF
>NA|TRBD2|TRBV7-6|TRBJ2-3
TGTGCCAGCAGCTTAAGCGGGACTAGCACAGATACGCAGTATTTT
CASSLSGTSTDTQYF
>NA|NA|TRBV18|TRBJ1-1
TGTGCCAGCTCACCTCCGGGGGGGAGAGTAAACACTGAAGCTTTCTTT
CASSPPGGRVNTEAFF
>NA|TRBD1|TRBV6-5|TRBJ1-4
TGTGCCAGCATCAACCTACAGGGGATGAAACTGTTTTTT
CASINLQGMKLFF
>NA|NA|TRBV29-1|TRBJ2-5
TGCAGCGTTAAAACAGGAAGAGACGAGACCCAGTACTTC
CSVKTGRDETQYF
>NA|TRBD2|TRBV19|TRBJ2-1
TGTGCCAGTAGTATAAGCGGGAGTTATCCGTTCTTC
CASSISGSYPFF
>NA|NA|TRBV4-2|TRBJ2-5
TGTGCCAGCAGCCAAGATGAGGCGGGGGCGGAAGAGACCCAGTACTTC
CASSQDEAGAEETQYF
>NA|NA|TRBV15|TRBJ1-5
TGTGCCACCAGCAGAGGTCTTAGCAATCAGCCCCAGCATTTT
CATSRGLSNQPQHF
>NA|NA|TRBV29-1|TRBJ2-1
TGCAGCGTTGGAGGGCCGGGCGCAGGCTATGAGCAGTTCTTC
CSVGGPGAGYEQFF
>NA|NA|TRBV28|TRBJ2-7
TGTGCCAGCAGTTCGTCAGGGCGATACGAGCAGTACTTC
CASSSSGRYEQYF
>NA|TRBD1|TRBV11-2|TRBJ2-1
TGTGCCAGCAGAGCCGGGACAGGTGTTATGAATGAGCAGTTCTTC
CASRAGTGVMNEQFF
>NA|NA|TRBV6-6|TRBJ2-7
TGTGCCAGCAGCACGGGGTCCTACGAGCAGTACTTC
CASSTGSYEQYF
>NA|TRBD1|TRBV27|TRBJ1-1
TGTGCCAGCAGTTTTACAGGGGGCATTCGAAGAGCTTTCTTT
CASSFTGGIRRAFF
>NA|TRBD1|TRBV28|TRBJ2-7
TGTGCCAGCAGAGGTACCGGGACAGGGGACTACGAGCAGTACTTC
CASRGTGTGDYEQYF
>NA|NA|TRBV4-2|TRBJ2-7
TGTGCCAGCAGCCAAGATGGTAACAGGCTGACCTACGAGCAGTACTTC
CASSQDGNRLTYEQYF
>NA|TRBD2|TRBV2|TRBJ2-3
TGTGCCACGGGGCGGGGGGTCACAGATACGCAGTATTTT
CATGRGVTDTQYF
>NA|TRBD1|TRBV5-1|TRBJ2-3
TGCGCCAGCAGCCTGCGGACAGGGGCAGATACGCAGTATTTT
CASSLRTGADTQYF
>NA|NA|TRBV6-5|TRBJ1-5
TGTGCCTTATGGGGCGGGGAAGGGCCTAACCAGCCCCAGCATTTT
CALWGGEGPNQPQHF
>NA|NA|TRBV2|TRBJ2-1
TGTGCCAGCAGTATAACTTCCAATGAGCAGTTCTTC
CASSITSNEQFF
>few|NA|TRBV15|TRBJ1-1
TGTGCCACCAGCAGCCACCGGGAGGCTTTCTTT
CATSSHREAFF
>NA|NA|TRBV7-9|TRBJ2-5
TGTGCCAGCAGCCAGGGGAGCGGACAGAGAGGCCAAGAGACCCAGTACTTC
CASSQGSGQRGQETQYF
>NA|NA|TRBV18|TRBJ2-5
TGTGCCAGCTCTCCCGGGTACCAAGAGACCCAGTACTTC
CASSPGYQETQYF
>NA|NA|TRBV30|TRBJ1-5
TGTGCCTGGAGTGGGGGGACATTACCCGGACCCCAGCATTTT
CAWSGGTLPGPQHF
>NA|TRBD2|TRBV5-1|TRBJ2-5
TGCGCCAGCAGCCGCCAACTAGCGGGGGGTGGAGAGACCCAGTACTTC
CASSRQLAGGGETQYF
>NA|NA|TRBV30|TRBJ1-4
TGTGCTGTGGGCGGGGTGGGTGAAAAACTGTTTTTT
CAVGGVGEKLFF
>NA|NA|TRBV6-5|TRBJ1-2
TGTGCCAGCAGTTTGGTGGCATCCTATGGCTACACCTTC
CASSLVASYGYTF
>few|TRBD1|TRBV9|TRBJ1-4
TGTGCCAGCAGCCCACAGGGGGCGGTTGAAAAACTGTTTTTT
CASSPQGAVEKLFF
>NA|TRBD1|TRBV27|TRBJ2-7
TGTGCCAGCAAACCGGGACAGATCTACGAGCAGTACTTC
CASKPGQIYEQYF
>NA|NA|TRBV28|TRBJ2-1
TGTGCCAGCAGTTTAGGAGGGAGCCACAATGAGCAGTTCTTC
CASSLGGSHNEQFF
>NA|TRBD2|TRBV7-6|TRBJ2-5
TGTGCCAGCAGCTTAGGGGGGACTAGCGGGAGTGGGGAGACCCAGTACTTC
CASSLGGTSGSGETQYF
>NA|NA|TRBV28|TRBJ1-2
TGTGCCAGCAGCAGGGGCGGGTATGGCTACACCTTC
CASSRGGYGYTF
>many|TRBD1|TRBV4-1|TRBJ1-2
TGCGCCAGCAGCCAAGAGGACAGGGTGTTCTATGGCTACACCTTC
CASSQEDRVFYGYTF
>NA|TRBD2|TRBV9|TRBJ2-1
TGTGCCAGCAGCCCCCGGGCTAGCGGGACGGGTGAGCAGTTCTTC
CASSPRASGTGEQFF
>NA|NA|TRBV11-3|TRBJ1-1
TGTGCCAGCAGCTTAGCCTCCTTCACTGAAGCTTTCTTT
CASSLASFTEAFF
>NA|NA|TRBV10-1|TRBJ1-4
TGCGCCAGCAGTGAGTCGATAGGGGCTAATGAAAAACTGTTTTTT
CASSESIGANEKLFF
>NA|NA|TRBV4-2|TRBJ1-2
TGTGCCAGCAGCCAAGAGGAGGGGCGGGGATATGGCTACACCTTC
CASSQEEGRGYGYTF
>NA|TRBD2|TRBV5-6|TRBJ2-3
TGTGCCAGCAGCTTTCCCCGGGGGGGGACAGATACGCAGTATTTT
CASSFPRGGTDTQYF